The 23 T cell receptor beta chains below come from one sample, sequenced in a study of blood T cell repertoires in COVID-19. TCRdb's copy holds only in-frame clones and misses some; the assay was immunoSEQ multiplex PCR. The repertoire includes more than 250,000 clones, about 89% of them detected once, and around 6.6% sits in the top ten. Sequencing was done on a sample of peripheral blood. The receptors come from a man between 18 and 35 years old who had recovered from COVID-19.

V usage is TRBV7-8 and J usage is TRBJ1-2; maybe TRBD1 (5 bases). V gave up 3 bases and J gave up 8 bases, with 13 bases separating them. Germline loops: CDR1 SGHVS, CDR2 FQNEAQ. This CDR3 is built from 13 residues. CDR3 coding DNA: TGTGCCAGCAGCTTTGGCAGGGTAGGCGGCTACACCTTC. Its translation: CASSFGRVGGYTF. Complete variable domain (other parts from reference TRBV7-8 and TRBJ1-2): GAGVSQSPRYKVAKRGQDVALRCDPISGHVSLFWYQQALGQGPEFLTYFQNEAQLDKSGLPSDRFFAERPEGSVSTLKIQRTQQEDSAVYLCASSFGRVGGYTFGSGTRLTVV.

This chain connects TRBV25-1 to TRBJ2-2; a weak D match, TRBD1 (5 bases). This CDR3 is 15 amino acids long. Germline CDR1 MGHDK, CDR2 SYGVNS. Trimming took 4 bases from V and 6 from J, leaving 15 bases between them. The CDR3 DNA reads as TGTGCCAGCAGTGCGGACACAGGTTACCCCGGGGAGCTGTTTTTT. Translating gives CASSADTGYPGELFF.

The rearrangement uses TRBV19 and TRBJ1-2; D ambiguous. The CDR3 is 14 residues long. V was pared by 1 base and J by 3 bases, with 9 bases between. From germline, CDR1 is LNHDA and CDR2 SQIVND (reference sequence). Here the CDR3 DNA reads TGTGCCAGTAGTATAGGAGTTCCGTACTATGGCTACACCTTC. Its protein product is CASSIGVPYYGYTF.

The DNA for the CDR3 is TGTGCCAGCAAACCAAGGGGGTCCTACGAGCAGTACTTC. Translating gives CASKPRGSYEQYF. The chain employs TRBV12-3 or TRBV12-4 and TRBJ2-7; tentatively, D is TRBD1 (6 bases). Trimming left V 7 bases short and J 1 base short, with 11 bases between. The CDR3 has 13 amino acids.

The chain has TRBV19 and TRBJ1-2, with TRBD1 matching over 9 bases. The J segment lost 4 bases and the V segment lost 3 bases, leaving 6 bases of the junction unmatched. The CDR3 extends over 15 amino acids. Germline CDR1 LNHDA, CDR2 SQIVND (reference sequence). The CDR3 spells CASSIGTGRTYGYTF. The CDR3 DNA follows: TGTGCCAGTAGTATCGGGACAGGGCGTACCTATGGCTACACCTTC.

The chain joins TRBV18 to TRBJ1-2; a weak D match, TRBD1 (6 bases). The CDR3 is 12 amino acids. Germline V gene lookup returns CDR1 KGHSH and CDR2 LQKENI. Deletions cut 4 bases from V and 8 bases from J, with 11 bases between. The CDR3 here is CASSLPGEGYTF. Here the CDR3 DNA reads TGTGCCAGCTCACTTCCAGGGGAAGGCTACACCTTC. Full variable domain (missing parts from reference TRBV18 and TRBJ1-2): NAGVMQNPRHLVRRRGQEARLRCSPMKGHSHVYWYRQLPEEGLKFMVYLQKENIIDESGMPKERFSAEFPKEGPSILRIQQVVRGDSAAYFCASSLPGEGYTFGSGTRLTVV.

The chain joins TRBV7-9 to TRBJ1-4, with D hard to call. V lost 5 bases and J 0 bases, leaving 7 bases between the germline ends. The CDR3 covers 14 residues. The germline CDR1 and CDR2 sequences are SEHNR and FQNEAQ (reference sequence). CDR3 coding DNA: TGTGCCAGCAGCCCGGGAGCAACTAATGAAAAACTGTTTTTT. Protein: CASSPGATNEKLFF.

This chain links TRBV4-1 with TRBJ2-5, with 8 bases lining up with TRBD2. The V and J ends lost 4 bases and 2 bases, in that order; junction bases with no gene match: 9. In germline, CDR1 is MGHRA, CDR2 YSYEKL. CDR3 length equals 16 residues. Written as DNA, the CDR3 is TGCGCCAGCAGCCGTTATACTAGCGGCGGGCAAGAGACCCAGTACTTC. Its translation: CASSRYTSGGQETQYF.

This rearrangement joins TRBV4-3 to TRBJ1-2; 7 bases line up with TRBD1. The CDR3 has 15 amino acids. The germline V gene has CDR1 LGHNA and CDR2 YSLEER. The ends lost 0 bases at V and 2 bases at J; junction bases unmatched: 3. The CDR3: CASSQERQGNYGYTF. The CDR3 region has the DNA TGCGCCAGCAGCCAAGAGAGACAGGGCAACTATGGCTACACCTTC.

The chain couples TRBV6-6 to TRBJ1-6, with TRBD1 identical over 9 bases. With V trimmed by 4 bases and J by 9 bases, 4 bases remained unmatched. The germline gives CDR1 MNHNY, CDR2 SVGAGI (reference sequence). The CDR3 length is 14 residues. For the CDR3, the DNA is TGTGCCAGCAGTTCGACAGGGGGTAGTTCACCCCTCCACTTT. It yields the protein CASSSTGGSSPLHF.

This CDR3 is CASSYAERKVYEQYF. DNA for the CDR3: TGTGCCAGCAGTTACGCGGAGAGGAAGGTCTACGAGCAGTACTTC. The chain has TRBV6-5 and TRBJ2-7; D gene unclear. The V end lost 2 bases, the J end lost 3 bases, and 14 bases lay between the germline ends. The CDR3 has 15 amino acids. Germline V gene lookup returns CDR1 MNHEY and CDR2 SVGAGI.

The chain links TRBV14 to TRBJ1-2, with D possibly matching TRBD1 (6 bases). The CDR3 has 14 residues. Germline V gives CDR1 SGHDN, CDR2 FVKESK. With 0 bases removed from V and 8 bases from J, the gap between germline ends came to 13 bases. The CDR3 reads CASSQEDSRRGYTF. The CDR3 DNA reads as TGTGCCAGCAGCCAAGAGGACAGTCGTCGCGGCTACACCTTC.

The chain recombines TRBV7-2 with TRBJ2-1; the match to TRBD2 covers 9 bases. CDR3 length: 16 amino acids. In germline, CDR1 is SGHTA, CDR2 FQGNSA. The ends lost 0 bases at V and 1 base at J; junction bases unmatched: 1. The CDR3 nucleotides read TGTGCCAGCAGCTTAGCTAGCGGGGGTTCCTACAATGAGCAGTTCTTC. Translation gives CASSLASGGSYNEQFF.

The chain has TRBV10-3 and TRBJ2-2, with TRBD1 identical over 11 bases. This CDR3 is built from 14 residues. Germline trimming cut 11 bases from V and 3 bases from J; bases unmatched to any gene: 5. Per germline, CDR1 ENHRY and CDR2 SYGVKD. CDR3 nucleotides: TGTGCCCTAAGGGGACAGGGGGACACCGGGGAGCTGTTTTTT. Protein product: CALRGQGDTGELFF.

The chain's CDR3 is CASSGTSGGAKNIQYF. CDR3 DNA: TGTGCCAGCAGCGGAACTAGCGGGGGAGCCAAAAACATTCAGTACTTC. This chain links TRBV9 with TRBJ2-4; TRBD2 matches at 11 bases. Germline V gene lookup returns CDR1 SGDLS and CDR2 YYNGEE. There are 16 residues in the CDR3. The trim removed 3 bases at V and 0 bases at J, leaving 2 bases unmatched.

The rearrangement uses TRBV19 and TRBJ1-2, with 10 bases fitting TRBD1. CDR1 is LNHDA, CDR2 SQIVND, per germline (reference sequence). The CDR3 extends over 15 amino acids. V shed 4 bases and J 5 bases; nucleotides not matched to a gene: 7. The chain's CDR3 is CASSNPGQGMYGYTF. As DNA, the CDR3 is TGTGCCAGTAGTAACCCGGGACAGGGGATGTATGGCTACACCTTC.

In its sample, this clone was seen a few times. The V gene is TRBV27, the J gene TRBJ1-6; tentatively, D is TRBD1 (6 bases). Trimming took 4 bases from V and 7 from J, leaving 17 bases between them. There are 16 residues in the CDR3. Germline CDR1 reads MNHEY; CDR2 reads SMNVEV (reference sequence). This CDR3 reads CASSSPAQGTNSPLHF. DNA for the CDR3: TGTGCCAGCAGTTCCCCCGCACAGGGTACCAATTCACCCCTCCACTTT.

The rearrangement uses TRBV12-5 and TRBJ2-5, with TRBD2 matching 12 bases. The V and J ends lost 8 bases and 5 bases, in that order; junction bases with no gene match: 9. The CDR3 totals 15 residues. Looked up from germline, CDR1 is LGHNT and CDR2 is FRNRAP. As DNA, the CDR3 is TGTGCTAGTCTTTCTAGCGGGAGGGTTGGGGAGACCCAGTACTTC. It encodes CASLSSGRVGETQYF.

This chain joins TRBV25-1 and TRBJ2-7; D is possibly TRBD1 (6 bases). The CDR3 is 12 amino acids. Trimming stripped 9 bases from V and 0 bases from J, with 9 bases between. The germline gives CDR1 MGHDK, CDR2 SYGVNS. In DNA form, the CDR3 reads TGTGCCAGTGGGGACACCTCCTACGAGCAGTACTTC. Translation: CASGDTSYEQYF.

The chain is built from TRBV23-1 and TRBJ1-2, with D possibly matching TRBD1 (6 bases). TRBV23-1 is designated an ORF whose function remains uncertain. The ends were cut back, 3 bases at V and 4 bases at J, with 15 bases in the middle. The CDR3 loop spans 15 amino acids. Here the CDR3 DNA reads TGCGCCAGCAGTCACCGCTCAGGGACACTCTATGGCTACACCTTC. Translation gives CASSHRSGTLYGYTF.

This sequence joins TRBV24-1 and TRBJ2-7; TRBD1 might be the D (6 bases). Germline CDR1 and CDR2: KGHDR and SFDVKD. The CDR3 runs to 16 residues. Between the trimmed V and J ends, which lost 3 bases and 4 bases, there was a span of 18 bases. This CDR3 is CATSDTPGVPKYEQYF. In DNA, the CDR3 is TGTGCCACCAGTGATACCCCAGGGGTACCAAAATACGAGCAGTACTTC.

V and J are TRBV6-1 and TRBJ2-1; D is perhaps TRBD2 (5 bases). V was clipped by 2 bases and J by 10 bases, with 15 bases between them. Germline CDR1 and CDR2: MNHNS and SASEGT. The CDR3 sequence is 14 residues long. CDR3 in amino acids: CASSESWLAKEQFF. The CDR3 DNA is TGTGCCAGCAGTGAATCGTGGCTAGCCAAAGAGCAGTTCTTC.

The chain is built from TRBV6-5 and TRBJ2-7; D gene uncertain. Trimming shortened V by 0 bases and J by 0 bases, and 9 bases separated the two germline ends. The CDR3 loop spans 15 amino acids. CDR1 is MNHEY, CDR2 SVGAGI, per germline. CDR3 protein: CASSYSHSHSYEQYF. DNA of the CDR3: TGTGCCAGCAGTTACTCCCACAGTCACTCCTACGAGCAGTACTTC.